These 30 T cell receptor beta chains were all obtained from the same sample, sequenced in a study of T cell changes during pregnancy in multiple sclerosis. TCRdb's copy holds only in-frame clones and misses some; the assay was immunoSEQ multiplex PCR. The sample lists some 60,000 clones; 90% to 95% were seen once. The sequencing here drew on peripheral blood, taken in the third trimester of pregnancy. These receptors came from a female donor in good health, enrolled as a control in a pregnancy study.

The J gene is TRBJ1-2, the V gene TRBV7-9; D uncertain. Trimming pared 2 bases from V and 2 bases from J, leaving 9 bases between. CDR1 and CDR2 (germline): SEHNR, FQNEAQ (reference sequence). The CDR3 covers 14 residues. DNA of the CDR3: TGTGCCAGCAGCTTACCTGAGGCGAACTATGGCTACACCTTC. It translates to CASSLPEANYGYTF.

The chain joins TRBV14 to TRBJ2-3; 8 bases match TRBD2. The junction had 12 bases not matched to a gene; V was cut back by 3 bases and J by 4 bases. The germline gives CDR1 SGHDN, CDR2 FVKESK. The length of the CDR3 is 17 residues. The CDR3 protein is CASSHLGLAEIADTQYF. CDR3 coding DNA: TGTGCCAGCAGCCACCTCGGACTAGCCGAAATTGCAGATACGCAGTATTTT.

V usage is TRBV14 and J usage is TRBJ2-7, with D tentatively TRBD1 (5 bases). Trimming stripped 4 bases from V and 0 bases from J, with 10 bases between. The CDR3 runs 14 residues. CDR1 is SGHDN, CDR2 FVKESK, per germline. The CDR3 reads CASSPLGHSYEQYF. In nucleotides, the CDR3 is TGTGCCAGCAGCCCCTTGGGGCACTCCTACGAGCAGTACTTC.

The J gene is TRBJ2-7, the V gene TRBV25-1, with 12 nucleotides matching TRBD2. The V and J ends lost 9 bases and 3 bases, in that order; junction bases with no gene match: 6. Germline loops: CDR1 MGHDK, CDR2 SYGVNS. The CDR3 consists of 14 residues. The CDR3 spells CASTTSGGIYEQYF. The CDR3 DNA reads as TGTGCCAGTACGACTAGCGGGGGAATCTACGAGCAGTACTTC.

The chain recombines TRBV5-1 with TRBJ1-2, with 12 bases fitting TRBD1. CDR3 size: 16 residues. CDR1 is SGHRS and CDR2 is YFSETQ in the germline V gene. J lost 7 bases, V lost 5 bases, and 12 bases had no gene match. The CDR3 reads CASSFKPGQGAGGYTF. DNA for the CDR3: TGCGCCAGCAGTTTCAAACCGGGACAGGGGGCCGGTGGCTACACCTTC.

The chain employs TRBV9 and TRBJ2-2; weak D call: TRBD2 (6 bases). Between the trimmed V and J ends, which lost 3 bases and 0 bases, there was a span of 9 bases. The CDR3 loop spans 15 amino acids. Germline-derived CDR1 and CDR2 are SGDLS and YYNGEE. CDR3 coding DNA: TGTGCCAGCAGCGCGAGCGGGTCGAACACCGGGGAGCTGTTTTTT. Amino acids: CASSASGSNTGELFF.

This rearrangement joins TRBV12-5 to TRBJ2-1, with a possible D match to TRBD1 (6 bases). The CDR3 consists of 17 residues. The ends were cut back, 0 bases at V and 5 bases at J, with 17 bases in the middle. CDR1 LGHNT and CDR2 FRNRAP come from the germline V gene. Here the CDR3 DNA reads TGTGCTAGTGGTTTGGTACTCAACAGGGTTTCCCACAATGAGCAGTTCTTC. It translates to CASGLVLNRVSHNEQFF.

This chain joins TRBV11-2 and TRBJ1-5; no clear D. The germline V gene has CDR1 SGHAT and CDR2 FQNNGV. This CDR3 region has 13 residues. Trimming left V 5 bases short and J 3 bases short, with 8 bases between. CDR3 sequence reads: CASSRLYNQPQHF. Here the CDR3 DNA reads TGTGCCAGCAGCCGACTTTACAATCAGCCCCAGCATTTT. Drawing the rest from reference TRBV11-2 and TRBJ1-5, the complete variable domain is EAGVAQSPRYKIIEKRQSVAFWCNPISGHATLYWYQQILGQGPKLLIQFQNNGVVDDSQLPKDRFSAERLKGVDSTLKIQPAKLEDSAVYLCASSRLYNQPQHFGDGTRLSIL.

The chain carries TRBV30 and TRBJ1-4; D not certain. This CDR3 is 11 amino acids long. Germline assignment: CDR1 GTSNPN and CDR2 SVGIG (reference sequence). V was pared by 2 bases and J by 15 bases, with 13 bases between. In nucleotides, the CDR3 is TGTGCCTGGAGTTCCGGGAGGGTTTTGTTTTTT. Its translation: CAWSSGRVLFF.

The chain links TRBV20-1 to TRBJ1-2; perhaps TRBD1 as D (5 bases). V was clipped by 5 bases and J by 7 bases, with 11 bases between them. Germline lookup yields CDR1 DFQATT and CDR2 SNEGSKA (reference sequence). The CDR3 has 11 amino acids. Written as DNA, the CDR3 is TGCAGTGCTTATACCGGGGGTGGCTACACCTTC. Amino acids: CSAYTGGGYTF.

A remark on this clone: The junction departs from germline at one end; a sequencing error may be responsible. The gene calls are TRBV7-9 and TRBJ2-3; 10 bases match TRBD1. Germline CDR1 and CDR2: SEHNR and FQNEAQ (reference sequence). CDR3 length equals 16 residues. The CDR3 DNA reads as TGTGCCAGCAGCAAACAGGGACAGGGGTTTTCAGATGCGCAGTATTTT. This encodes CASSKQGQGFSDAQYF.

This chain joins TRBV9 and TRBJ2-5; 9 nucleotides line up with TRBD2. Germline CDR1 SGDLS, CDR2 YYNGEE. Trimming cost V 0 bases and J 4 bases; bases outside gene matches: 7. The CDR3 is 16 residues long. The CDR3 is CASSVEGRGGRETQYF. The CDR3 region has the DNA TGTGCCAGCAGCGTAGAGGGGCGGGGGGGCCGAGAGACCCAGTACTTC.

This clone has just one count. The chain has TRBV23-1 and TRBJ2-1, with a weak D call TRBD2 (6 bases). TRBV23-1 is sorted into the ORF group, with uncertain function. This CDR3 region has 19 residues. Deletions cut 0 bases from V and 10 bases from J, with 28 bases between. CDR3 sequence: CASSQSVLAAHPRVCEQFF. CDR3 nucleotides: TGCGCCAGCAGTCAATCCGTGTTAGCGGCACACCCTCGGGTTTGCGAGCAGTTCTTC.

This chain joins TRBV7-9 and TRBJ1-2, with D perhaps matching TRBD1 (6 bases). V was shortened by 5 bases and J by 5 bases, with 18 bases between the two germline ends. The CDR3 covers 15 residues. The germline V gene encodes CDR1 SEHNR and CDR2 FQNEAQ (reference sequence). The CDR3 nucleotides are TGTGCCAGCAGCCAGAGGACAGAGGCGTCATATGGCTACACCTTC. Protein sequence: CASSQRTEASYGYTF. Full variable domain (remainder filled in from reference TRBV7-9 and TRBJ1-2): DTGVSQNPRHKITKRGQNVTFRCDPISEHNRLYWYRQTLGQGPEFLTYFQNEAQLEKSRLLSDRFSAERPKGSFSTLEIQRTEQGDSAMYLCASSQRTEASYGYTFGSGTRLTVV.

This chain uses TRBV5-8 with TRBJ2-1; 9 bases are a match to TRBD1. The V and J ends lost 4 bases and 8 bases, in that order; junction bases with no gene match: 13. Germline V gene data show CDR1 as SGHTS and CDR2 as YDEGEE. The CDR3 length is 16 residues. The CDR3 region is CASSLSKGQGGYEQFF. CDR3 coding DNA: TGTGCCAGCAGCCTTTCTAAGGGACAGGGAGGCTATGAGCAGTTCTTC.

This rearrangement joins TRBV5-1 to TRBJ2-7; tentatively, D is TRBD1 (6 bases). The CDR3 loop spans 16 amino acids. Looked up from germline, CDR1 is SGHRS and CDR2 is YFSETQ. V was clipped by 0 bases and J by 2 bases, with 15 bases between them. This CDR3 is CASSLAFGQGTYEQYF. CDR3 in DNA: TGCGCCAGCAGCTTGGCCTTCGGGCAGGGGACCTACGAGCAGTACTTC.

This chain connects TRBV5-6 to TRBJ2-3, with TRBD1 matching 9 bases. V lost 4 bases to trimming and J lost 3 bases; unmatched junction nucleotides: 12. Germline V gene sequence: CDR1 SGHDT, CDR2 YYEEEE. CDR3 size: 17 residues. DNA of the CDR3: TGTGCCAGCAGCCGCAACCCTCCGGGACAGGGAACAGATACGCAGTATTTT. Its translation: CASSRNPPGQGTDTQYF.

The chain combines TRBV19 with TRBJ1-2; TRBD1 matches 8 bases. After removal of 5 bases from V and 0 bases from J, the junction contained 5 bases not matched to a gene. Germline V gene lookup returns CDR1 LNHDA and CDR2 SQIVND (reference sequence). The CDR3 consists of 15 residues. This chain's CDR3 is CASSRGQDANYGYTF. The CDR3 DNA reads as TGTGCCAGTAGTCGGGGACAGGACGCTAACTATGGCTACACCTTC.

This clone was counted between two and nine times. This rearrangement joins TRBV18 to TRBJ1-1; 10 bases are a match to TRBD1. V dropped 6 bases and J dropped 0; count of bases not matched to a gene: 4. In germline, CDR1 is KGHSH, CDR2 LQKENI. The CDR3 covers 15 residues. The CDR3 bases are TGTGCCAGCTCGCCGGGACAGGGGATGAACACTGAAGCTTTCTTT. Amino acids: CASSPGQGMNTEAFF.

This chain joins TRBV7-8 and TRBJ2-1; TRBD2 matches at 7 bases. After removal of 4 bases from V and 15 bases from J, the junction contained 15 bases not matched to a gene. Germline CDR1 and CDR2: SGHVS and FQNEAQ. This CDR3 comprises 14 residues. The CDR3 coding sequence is TGTGCCAGCAGCTGGAGAGTTGGGGAGGGCCGTCCGTTCTTC. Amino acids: CASSWRVGEGRPFF.

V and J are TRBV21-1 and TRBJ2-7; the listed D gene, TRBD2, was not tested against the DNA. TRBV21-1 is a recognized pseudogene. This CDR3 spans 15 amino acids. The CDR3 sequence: CASSKALGGRHEQYF. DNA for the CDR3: TGTGCCAGCAGCAAAGCCCTGGGCGGGAGACACGAGCAGTACTTC.

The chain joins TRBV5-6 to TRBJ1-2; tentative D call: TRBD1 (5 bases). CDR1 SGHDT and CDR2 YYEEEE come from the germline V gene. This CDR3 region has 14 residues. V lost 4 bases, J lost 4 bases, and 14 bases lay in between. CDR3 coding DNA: TGTGCCAGCAGCCAGTGGGGCGCCTCCTATGGCTACACCTTC. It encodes CASSQWGASYGYTF.

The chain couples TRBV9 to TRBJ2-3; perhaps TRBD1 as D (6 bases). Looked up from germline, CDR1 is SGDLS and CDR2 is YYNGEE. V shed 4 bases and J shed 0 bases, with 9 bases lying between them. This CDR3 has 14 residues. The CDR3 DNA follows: TGTGCCAGCAGCACAGGGTTCAGCACAGATACGCAGTATTTT. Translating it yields CASSTGFSTDTQYF. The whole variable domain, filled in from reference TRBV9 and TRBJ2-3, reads DSGVTQTPKHLITATGQRVTLRCSPRSGDLSVYWYQQSLDQGLQFLIQYYNGEERAKGNILERFSAQQFPDLHSELNLSSLELGDSALYFCASSTGFSTDTQYFGPGTRLTVL.

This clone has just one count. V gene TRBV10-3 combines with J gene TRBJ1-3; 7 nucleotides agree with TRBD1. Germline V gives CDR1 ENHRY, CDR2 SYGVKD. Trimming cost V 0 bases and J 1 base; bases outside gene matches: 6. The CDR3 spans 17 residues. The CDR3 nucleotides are TGTGCCATCAGTGAGTCGAAGGGGGCCCGGTCTGGAAACACCATATATTTT. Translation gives CAISESKGARSGNTIYF.

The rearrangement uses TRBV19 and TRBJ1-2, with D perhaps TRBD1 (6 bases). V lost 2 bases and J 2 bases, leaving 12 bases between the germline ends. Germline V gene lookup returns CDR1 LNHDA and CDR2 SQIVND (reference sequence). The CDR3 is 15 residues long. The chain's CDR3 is CASSIWTESNYGYTF. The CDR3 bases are TGTGCCAGTAGTATATGGACAGAGTCAAACTATGGCTACACCTTC.

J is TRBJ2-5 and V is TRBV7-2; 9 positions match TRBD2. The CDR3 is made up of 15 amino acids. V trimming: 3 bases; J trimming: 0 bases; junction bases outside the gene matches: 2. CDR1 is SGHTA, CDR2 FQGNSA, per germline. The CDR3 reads CASSLSSGDQETQYF. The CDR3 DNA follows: TGTGCCAGCAGCTTGTCTAGCGGGGACCAAGAGACCCAGTACTTC.

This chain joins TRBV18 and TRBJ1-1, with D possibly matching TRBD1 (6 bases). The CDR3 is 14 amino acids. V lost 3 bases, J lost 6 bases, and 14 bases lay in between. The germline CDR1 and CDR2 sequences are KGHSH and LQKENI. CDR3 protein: CASSPQAGESEAFF. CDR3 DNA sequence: TGTGCCAGCTCACCCCAAGCAGGGGAATCTGAAGCTTTCTTT. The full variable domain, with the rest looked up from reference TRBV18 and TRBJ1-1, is NAGVMQNPRHLVRRRGQEARLRCSPMKGHSHVYWYRQLPEEGLKFMVYLQKENIIDESGMPKERFSAEFPKEGPSILRIQQVVRGDSAAYFCASSPQAGESEAFFGQGTRLTVV.

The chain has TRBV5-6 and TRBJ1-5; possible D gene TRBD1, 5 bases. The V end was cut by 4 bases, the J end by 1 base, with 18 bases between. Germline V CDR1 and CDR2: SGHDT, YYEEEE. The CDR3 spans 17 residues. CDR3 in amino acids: CASSRQGWGVSNQPQHF. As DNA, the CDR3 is TGTGCCAGCAGCAGGCAAGGGTGGGGGGTCAGCAATCAGCCCCAGCATTTT.

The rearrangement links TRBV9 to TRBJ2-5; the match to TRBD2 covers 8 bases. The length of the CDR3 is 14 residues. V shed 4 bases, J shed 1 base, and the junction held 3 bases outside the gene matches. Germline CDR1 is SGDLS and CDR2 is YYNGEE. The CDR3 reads CASSFGGAQETQYF. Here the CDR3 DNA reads TGTGCCAGCAGCTTCGGGGGGGCCCAAGAGACCCAGTACTTC.

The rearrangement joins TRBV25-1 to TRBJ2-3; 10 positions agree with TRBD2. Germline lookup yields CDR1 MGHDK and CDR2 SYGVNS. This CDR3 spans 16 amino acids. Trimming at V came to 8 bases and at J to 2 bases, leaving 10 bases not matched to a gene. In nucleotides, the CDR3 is TGTGCCAGCCGCCCGACTAGCGGGCCTTTCACAGATACGCAGTATTTT. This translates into CASRPTSGPFTDTQYF.